There are many counts of the clone carrying this TCR beta chain. Germline V lookup: CDR1 SGHRS, CDR2 YFSETQ. Trimming left V 2 bases short and J 4 bases short, with 15 bases between. This CDR3 region has 16 residues. Both TCRalpha and TCRbeta chains were reverse transcribed with V-gene-specific primers. TCRs were amplified for approximately 21 PCR cycles with a constant-region primer and V-primer adapter. Using its own MiXCR run on the reads, TCRdb lists one record per CDR3 protein. The sample consists of around 79,000 distinct CDR3 sequences, approximately 20% of them appearing once. The sample originates from a study of low-dose radiotherapy and immunotherapy resistance in tumors. As to time point: before trial treatment. The donors, trial participants, received nivolumab, ipilimumab, aspirin, low-dose cyclophosphamide and low-dose radiotherapy. As a condition of eligibility, patients had advanced solid tumors lacking tumor-infiltrating lymphocytes.

This TCR derives from a male donor with prostate cancer. V and J are TRBV5-1 and TRBJ2-2; D perhaps matches TRBD2 (6 bases). The source material was PBMCs, sampled before treatment. The CDR3 sequence: CASSLIASDPTGELFF. The CDR3 DNA reads as TGCGCCAGCAGCTTAATAGCTAGCGACCCCACCGGGGAGCTGTTTTTT.